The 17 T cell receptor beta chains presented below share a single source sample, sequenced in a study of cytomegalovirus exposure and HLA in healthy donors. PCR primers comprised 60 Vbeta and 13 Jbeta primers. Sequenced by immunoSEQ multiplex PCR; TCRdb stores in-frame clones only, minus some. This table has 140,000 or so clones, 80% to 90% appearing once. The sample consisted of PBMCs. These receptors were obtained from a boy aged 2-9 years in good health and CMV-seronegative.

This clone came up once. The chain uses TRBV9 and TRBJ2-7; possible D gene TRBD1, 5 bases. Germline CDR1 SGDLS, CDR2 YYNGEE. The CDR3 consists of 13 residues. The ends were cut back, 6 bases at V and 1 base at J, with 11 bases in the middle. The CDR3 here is CASNQGPSYEQYF. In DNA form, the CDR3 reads TGTGCCAGCAACCAGGGCCCGTCCTACGAGCAGTACTTC.

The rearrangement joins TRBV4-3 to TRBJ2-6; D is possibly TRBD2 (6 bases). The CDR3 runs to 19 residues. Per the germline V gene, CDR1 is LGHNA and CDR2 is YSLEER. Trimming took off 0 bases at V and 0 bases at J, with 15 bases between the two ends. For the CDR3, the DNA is TGCGCCAGCAGCCAAGATTTGCAGGGACTCTACTCTGGGGCCAACGTCCTGACTTTC. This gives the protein CASSQDLQGLYSGANVLTF.

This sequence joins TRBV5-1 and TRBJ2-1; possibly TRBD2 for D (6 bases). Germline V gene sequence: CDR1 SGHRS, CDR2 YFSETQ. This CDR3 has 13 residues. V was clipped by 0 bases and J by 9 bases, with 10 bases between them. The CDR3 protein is CASSLDGRSEQFF. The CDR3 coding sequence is TGCGCCAGCAGCTTGGACGGGAGAAGTGAGCAGTTCTTC.

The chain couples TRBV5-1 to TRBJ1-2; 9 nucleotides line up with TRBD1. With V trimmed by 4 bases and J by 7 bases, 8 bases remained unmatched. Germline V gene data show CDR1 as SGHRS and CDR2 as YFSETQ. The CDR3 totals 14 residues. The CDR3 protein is CASSGTQGAPGYTF. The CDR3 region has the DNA TGCGCCAGCAGCGGCACACAGGGGGCGCCTGGCTACACCTTC.

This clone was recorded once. CDR3 residues: CASGPSAGDFYNEQFF. In DNA form, the CDR3 reads TGTGCCAGCGGTCCCTCGGCGGGAGATTTCTACAATGAGCAGTTCTTC. The chain uses TRBV7-9 and TRBJ2-1, with 7 bases lining up with TRBD2. Germline V gene sequence: CDR1 SEHNR, CDR2 FQNEAQ (reference sequence). The CDR3 sequence is 16 residues long. Trimming at V came to 8 bases and at J to 3 bases, leaving 13 bases not matched to a gene.

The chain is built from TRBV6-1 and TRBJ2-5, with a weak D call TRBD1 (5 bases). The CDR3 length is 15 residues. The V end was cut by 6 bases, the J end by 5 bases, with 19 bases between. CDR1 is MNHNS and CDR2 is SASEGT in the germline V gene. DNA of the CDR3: TGTGCCAGCAGCATTATCGATCAAGGGGCGGAGACCCAGTACTTC. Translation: CASSIIDQGAETQYF.

Written as DNA, the CDR3 is TGTGCCAGCAGCTTAGCACCAGGGCGCACAGCTTTCTTT. As protein: CASSLAPGRTAFF. The V gene is TRBV11-2, the J gene TRBJ1-1; D is possibly TRBD1 (5 bases). The CDR3 length is 13 residues. The germline CDR1 and CDR2 sequences are SGHAT and FQNNGV. V was clipped by 1 base and J by 10 bases, with 13 bases between them.

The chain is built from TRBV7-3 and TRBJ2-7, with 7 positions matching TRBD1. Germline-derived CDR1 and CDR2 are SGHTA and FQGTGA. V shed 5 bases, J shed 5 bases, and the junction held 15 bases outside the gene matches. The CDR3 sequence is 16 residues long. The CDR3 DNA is TGTGCCAGCAGCCTCTCGCCCGGGACAGTTCCCCACGAGCAGTACTTC. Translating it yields CASSLSPGTVPHEQYF.

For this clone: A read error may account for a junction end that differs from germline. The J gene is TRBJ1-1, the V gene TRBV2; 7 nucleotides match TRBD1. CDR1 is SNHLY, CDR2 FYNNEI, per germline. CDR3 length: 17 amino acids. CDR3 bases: TGTGCCAGCAGGCTCCTAAGGGACAGTGGGATGAACACTGAAGCTTCCTTT. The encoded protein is CASRLLRDSGMNTEASF.

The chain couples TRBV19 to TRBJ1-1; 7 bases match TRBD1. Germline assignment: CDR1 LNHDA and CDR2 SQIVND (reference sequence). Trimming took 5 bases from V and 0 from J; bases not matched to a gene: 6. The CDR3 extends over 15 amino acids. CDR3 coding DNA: TGTGCCAGTAGTGTCCGGGGACAGTTGAACACTGAAGCTTTCTTT. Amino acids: CASSVRGQLNTEAFF.

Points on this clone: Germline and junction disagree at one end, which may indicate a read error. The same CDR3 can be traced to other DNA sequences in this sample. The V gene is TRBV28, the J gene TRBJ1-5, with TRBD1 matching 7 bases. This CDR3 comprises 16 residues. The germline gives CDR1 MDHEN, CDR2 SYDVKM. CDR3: CASRRDRRYSNQPQHF. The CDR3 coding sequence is TGTGCCAGCAGACGGGACAGAAGATATAGCAATCAGCCCCAGCACTTT.

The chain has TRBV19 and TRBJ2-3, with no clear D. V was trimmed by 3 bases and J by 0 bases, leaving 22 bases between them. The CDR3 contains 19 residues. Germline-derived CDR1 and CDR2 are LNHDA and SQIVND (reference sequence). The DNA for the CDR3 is TGTGCCAGTAGTATGAATGAACTAACGGATGACTCTAGCACAGATACGCAGTATTTT. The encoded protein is CASSMNELTDDSSTDTQYF.

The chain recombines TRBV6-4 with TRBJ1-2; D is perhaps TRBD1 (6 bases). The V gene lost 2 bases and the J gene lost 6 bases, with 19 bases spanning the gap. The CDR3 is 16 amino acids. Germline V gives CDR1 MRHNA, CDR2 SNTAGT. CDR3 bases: TGTGCCAGCAGTGACAGTATTGGGGGCGCGTCCCATGGCTACACCTTC. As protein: CASSDSIGGASHGYTF.

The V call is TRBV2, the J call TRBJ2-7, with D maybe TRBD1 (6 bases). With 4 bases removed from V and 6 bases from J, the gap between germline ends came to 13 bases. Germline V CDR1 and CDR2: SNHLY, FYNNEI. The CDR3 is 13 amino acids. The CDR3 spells CASSVTGIAEQYF. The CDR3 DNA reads TGTGCCAGCAGTGTCACAGGGATCGCCGAGCAGTACTTC.

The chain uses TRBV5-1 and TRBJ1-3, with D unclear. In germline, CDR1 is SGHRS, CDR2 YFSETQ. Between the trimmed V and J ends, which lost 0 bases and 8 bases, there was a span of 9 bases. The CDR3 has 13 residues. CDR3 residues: CASSLVDGDTIYF. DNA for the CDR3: TGCGCCAGCAGCTTGGTAGACGGGGACACCATATATTTT.

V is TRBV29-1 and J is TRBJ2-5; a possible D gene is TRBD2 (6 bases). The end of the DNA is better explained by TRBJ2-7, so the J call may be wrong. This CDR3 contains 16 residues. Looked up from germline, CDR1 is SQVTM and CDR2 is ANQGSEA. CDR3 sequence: CSAGGAGAGRPYEQYF. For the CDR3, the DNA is TGCAGCGCCGGGGGTGCCGGGGCGGGGCGGCCCTACGAGCAGTACTTC.

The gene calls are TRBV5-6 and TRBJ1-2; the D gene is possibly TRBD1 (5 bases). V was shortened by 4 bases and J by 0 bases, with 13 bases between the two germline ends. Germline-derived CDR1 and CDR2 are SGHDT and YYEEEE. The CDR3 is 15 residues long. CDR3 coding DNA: TGTGCCAGCAGCCTGATTAGGGGCCCTAACTATGGCTACACCTTC. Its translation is CASSLIRGPNYGYTF.